This record concerns one T cell receptor beta chain sequence. This sample is part of a study of blood T cell repertoires in COVID-19. The method was immunoSEQ multiplex PCR; TCRdb's version includes in-frame clones alone and lacks a portion of them. This table has more than 200,000 clones, 65% to 90% appearing once. Germline lookup yields CDR1 SGDLS and CDR2 YYNGEE. This CDR3 comprises 16 residues. J gave up 4 bases and V 2 bases, and 6 bases lay outside the gene matches. This TCR came from a man aged 25-45 years with active or convalescent COVID-19. This chain joins TRBV9 and TRBJ2-1, with 10 nucleotides matching TRBD2. The sample consisted of peripheral blood. The CDR3 sequence is CASSVIAGGNYNEQFF. In DNA, the CDR3 is TGTGCCAGCAGCGTTATAGCGGGGGGAAATTACAATGAGCAGTTCTTC.